These 3 T cell receptor beta chains originate from one sample sequenced in a study of cytomegalovirus exposure and HLA in healthy donors. TCRdb keeps only in-frame clones here, not all; method: immunoSEQ multiplex PCR. Among around 98,000 clones listed, 87% were seen once. The source material was PBMCs. All receptors derive from a man aged 18 to 29 in good health and CMV-seropositive.

The gene calls are TRBV5-1 and TRBJ2-3, with D possibly being TRBD2 (6 bases). The V end lost 0 bases, the J end lost 0 bases, and 8 bases lay between the germline ends. CDR3 length equals 15 residues. Germline V gene data show CDR1 as SGHRS and CDR2 as YFSETQ. CDR3 sequence (DNA): TGCGCCAGCAGCTTGGATCGGGGGAGCACAGATACGCAGTATTTT. Its translation is CASSLDRGSTDTQYF.

The chain links TRBV9 to TRBJ2-3, with TRBD2 identical over 11 bases. The germline V gene has CDR1 SGDLS and CDR2 YYNGEE. There are 16 residues in the CDR3. The trim removed 3 bases at V and 5 bases at J, leaving 8 bases unmatched. CDR3 nucleotide sequence: TGTGCCAGCAGCGGAATAGCGGGAGGGCCGATAGATACGCAGTATTTT. Its protein product is CASSGIAGGPIDTQYF.

The CDR3: CASSPSGGGYNEQFF. The CDR3 DNA is TGCGCCAGCAGCCCTAGCGGGGGAGGGTACAATGAGCAGTTCTTC. V gene TRBV4-1 combines with J gene TRBJ2-1, with 10 nucleotides matching TRBD2. Looked up from germline, CDR1 is MGHRA and CDR2 is YSYEKL. The trim removed 4 bases at V and 4 bases at J, leaving 4 bases unmatched. The CDR3 spans 15 residues.